The present entry profiles one T cell receptor (beta chain) with its context. The target antigen is unknown. This sample stems from a study of OX40 agonist ivuxolimab in advanced cancers. Study background: Six ivuxolimab dose levels, 0.01 to 10 mg/kg, were given intravenously every 2 weeks. Three patients had partial responses: one hepatocellular carcinoma, two cutaneous melanoma. Overall study findings and caveats: More expanded clones were seen, on average, in CD8+ T cells than in CD4+.

CDR3 size: 13 residues. V was shortened by 3 bases and J by 5 bases, with 10 bases between the two germline ends. Germline V gives CDR1 KGHSH, CDR2 LQKENI. Profiling relied on immunoSEQ multiplex PCR, and the TCRdb table lists in-frame clones only, not all of them. The sample contains 95,000 to 100,000 clones, approximately 80% of which appear only once. The chain links TRBV18 to TRBJ1-2; D is possibly TRBD1 (6 bases). The material was CD4+ or CD8+ T cells sorted from blood, obtained in a trial of the OX40 agonist ivuxolimab. This clonotype originated in an adult with an advanced solid tumor such as melanoma, head and neck, liver or kidney cancer. This chain's CDR3 is CASSPGGAYGYTF. CDR3 nucleotides: TGTGCCAGCTCACCGGGGGGCGCGTATGGCTACACCTTC.